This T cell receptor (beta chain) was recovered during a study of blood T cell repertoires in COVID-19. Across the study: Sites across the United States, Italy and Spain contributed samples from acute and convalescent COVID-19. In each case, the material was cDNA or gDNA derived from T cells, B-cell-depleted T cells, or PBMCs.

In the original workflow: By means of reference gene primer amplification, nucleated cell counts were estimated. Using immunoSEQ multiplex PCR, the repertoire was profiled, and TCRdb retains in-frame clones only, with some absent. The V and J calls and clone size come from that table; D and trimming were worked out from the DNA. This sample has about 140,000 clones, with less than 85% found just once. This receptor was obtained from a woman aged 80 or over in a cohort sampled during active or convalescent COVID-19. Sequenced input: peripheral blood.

The CDR3 DNA reads TGTGCCAGCAGTCCGGCTGATGGGGCTATGAACACTGAAGCTTTCTTT. This gives the protein CASSPADGAMNTEAFF. V gene TRBV6-6 combines with J gene TRBJ1-1; a possible D gene is TRBD1 (5 bases). The CDR3 covers 16 residues. Germline CDR1 and CDR2: MNHNY and SVGAGI (reference sequence). Trimming removed 5 bases at V and 0 bases at J, with 16 bases between.